These T cell receptor beta chains were read from a single sample in a study of blood T cell repertoires in COVID-19. Libraries were prepared by immunoSEQ multiplex PCR; TCRdb keeps only in-frame clonotypes and omits some of them. The table records some 360,000 clones, about nine tenths of them present only once. The sample comprised peripheral blood. Receptor source: an older woman with COVID-19, enrolled during active disease. Both conserved end residues are part of each CDR3. Each record gives: V gene, J gene, D gene, clone size, CDR3 DNA, CDR3 protein. The D gene is left open where the match is weak. Clone size, where shown, is once, few, many, or a class for clones that have expanded.

TRBV19	TRBJ1-5	.	.	TGTGCCAGCTCCACCTTTACAGGCAGCAATCAGCCCCAGCATTTT	CASSTFTGSNQPQHF
TRBV5-1	TRBJ1-3	.	.	TGCGCCAGCAGCTTGGATGCGCCAACCTCTGGAAACACCATATATTTT	CASSLDAPTSGNTIYF
TRBV11-3	TRBJ2-5	.	.	TGTGCCAGCAGCTTATACAGTCAAGAGACCCAGTACTTC	CASSLYSQETQYF
TRBV10-2	TRBJ2-7	TRBD1	.	TGCGCCAGCAGTGAGGTTCAGGGGGTCTACGAGCAGTACTTC	CASSEVQGVYEQYF
TRBV7-3	TRBJ2-1	TRBD2	once	TGTGCCAGCAGTCGTCGGGCCAGCGGGGGGGCCGCTGAGCAGTTCTTC	CASSRRASGGAAEQFF
TRBV19	TRBJ1-2	TRBD1	.	TGTGCCAGTAGTCCGACAGGGGGGATGTATGGCTACACCTTC	CASSPTGGMYGYTF
TRBV9	TRBJ1-6	TRBD1	.	TGTGCCAGCAGCCCCGCCGTGACAGGGCGGAATTCACCCCTCCACTTT	CASSPAVTGRNSPLHF
TRBV28	TRBJ1-5	.	.	TGTGCCAGCAGTTTGGCAGGGGGCAATCAGCCCCAGCATTTT	CASSLAGGNQPQHF
TRBV7-8	TRBJ2-5	.	.	TGTGCCAGCAGCGCGCGGGAGACCCAGTACTTC	CASSARETQYF
TRBV28	TRBJ1-5	.	.	TGTGCCAGCAAGACAGTCAATCAGCCCCAGCATTTT	CASKTVNQPQHF
TRBV4-1	TRBJ2-1	TRBD1	.	TGCGCCAGCAGCCTGCAGGGGGTCGAGAGCTCCTACAATGAGCAGTTCTTC	CASSLQGVESSYNEQFF
TRBV27	TRBJ1-6	TRBD1	few	TGTGCCAGCACCCCCAGGGGGTCTAATAATTCACCCCTCCACTTT	CASTPRGSNNSPLHF
TRBV10-3	TRBJ2-3	TRBD2	.	TGTGCCATCAGTGCAGCGGGGGGGCGCACAGATACGCAGTATTTT	CAISAAGGRTDTQYF
TRBV10-3	TRBJ2-3	TRBD2	.	TGTGCCATCAAAAGCGGGGGGGCCGGTAGCACAGATACGCAGTATTTT	CAIKSGGAGSTDTQYF
TRBV5-1	TRBJ1-5	.	.	TGCGCCAGCAGCTTGTTAGGAGGTCAGCCCCAGCATTTT	CASSLLGGQPQHF
TRBV12-3/TRBV12-4	TRBJ1-3	.	once	TGTGCCAGCAGTCGCTACTCTGGAAACACCATATATTTT	CASSRYSGNTIYF
TRBV9	TRBJ1-1	.	.	TGTGCCAGCAGCGTAGTGACGGGCACTGAAGCTTTCTTT	CASSVVTGTEAFF
TRBV5-1	TRBJ1-1	.	.	TGCGCCAGCAGCTTAGCGCAGGGCGAAGCTTTCTTT	CASSLAQGEAFF
TRBV19	TRBJ1-2	.	.	TGTGCCAGTAGTTTTCTCGACAGCCCTTATGGCTACACCTTC	CASSFLDSPYGYTF
TRBV7-9	TRBJ1-1	.	.	TGTGCCAGCAGCCCGGGACAAGTAACGGCTGAAGCTTTCTTT	CASSPGQVTAEAFF
TRBV7-9	TRBJ2-1	.	.	TGTGCCAGCAGCTTCAGCGGTTCATACAATGAGCAGTTCTTC	CASSFSGSYNEQFF
TRBV7-3	TRBJ2-3	TRBD1	once	TGTGCCAGCAGCCCGGACAGGGGGCGAGATACGCAGTATTTT	CASSPDRGRDTQYF
TRBV25-1	TRBJ1-4	TRBD1	.	TGTGCCAGCAGTGCCGACAGGGGAACTAATGAAAAACTGTTTTTT	CASSADRGTNEKLFF
TRBV19	TRBJ1-1	.	.	TGTGCCAGTAGTCGGCAGGGTATGAACACTGAAGCTTTCTTT	CASSRQGMNTEAFF
TRBV7-3	TRBJ1-1	.	.	TGTGCCAGCAGCCTCTCCCCGGGACTCGAAGCTTTCTTT	CASSLSPGLEAFF
TRBV30	TRBJ1-1	.	.	TGTGCCTGGAGTCTTCGGGGGACTGAAGCTTTCTTT	CAWSLRGTEAFF
TRBV4-2	TRBJ1-2	TRBD1	.	TGTGCCAGCAGCCAAGAGTGGAGACAGGGGGTCTATGGCTACACCTTC	CASSQEWRQGVYGYTF
TRBV11-2	TRBJ2-1	.	.	TGTGCCAGCAGCTTAGATTTCGGCGGGACTGGGCAGTTCTTC	CASSLDFGGTGQFF
TRBV19	TRBJ1-1	TRBD1	.	TGTGCCAGTAGCGTCACAGGGGGCGTAGCTGAAGCTTTCTTT	CASSVTGGVAEAFF
TRBV6-5	TRBJ1-6	.	.	TGTGCCAGCAGTTATGGTCAGGGTATTTCACCCCTCCACTTT	CASSYGQGISPLHF
TRBV18	TRBJ2-1	TRBD2	once	TGTGCCAGCTCACCCGGGGGGAATCATGAGCAGTTCTTC	CASSPGGNHEQFF
TRBV2	TRBJ1-6	.	.	TGTGCCAGCAGTGAAATGGGGAGGGGCCCCAATTCACCCCTCCACTTT	CASSEMGRGPNSPLHF
TRBV7-9	TRBJ2-6	.	.	TGTGCCAGCAGCTTAGTAGTGGTGGCAGGGGCGTACGGGGCCAACGTCCTGACTTTC	CASSLVVVAGAYGANVLTF
TRBV9	TRBJ2-2	.	once	TGTGCCAGCAGCGTATTTGGAACAGCCGGGGAGCTGTTTTTT	CASSVFGTAGELFF
TRBV5-1	TRBJ1-2	.	few	TGCGCCAGCAGCCCAACTACCCCACGGTATGGCTACACCTTC	CASSPTTPRYGYTF
TRBV15	TRBJ2-7	.	.	TGTGCCACCAGCTTTAGAGAAAATTACGAGCAGTACTTC	CATSFRENYEQYF
TRBV7-2	TRBJ1-1	TRBD1	.	TGTGCCAGCAGCTTAGAGGGCAGGGGGAGCACTGAAGCTTTCTTT	CASSLEGRGSTEAFF
TRBV14	TRBJ2-7	.	.	TGTGCCAGCAGCCAAGGGAACAGCTACTACGAGCAGTACTTC	CASSQGNSYYEQYF
TRBV7-2	TRBJ2-2	.	.	TGTGCCAGCAGCTTAGTAACAGGGGAGGCCGGGGAGCTGTTTTTT	CASSLVTGEAGELFF
TRBV28	TRBJ2-3	.	.	TGTGCCAGCAGTGTGCGGGGTGGACTTACAGATACGCAGTATTTT	CASSVRGGLTDTQYF
TRBV6-4	TRBJ2-1	TRBD1	.	TGTGCCAGAAACCACAGGGGGCGCGATGAGCAGTTCTTC	CARNHRGRDEQFF
TRBV5-4	TRBJ1-1	.	.	TGTGCCAGCAGCTTGGGCGGCAGACCCTATGAAGCTTTCTTT	CASSLGGRPYEAFF
TRBV29-1	TRBJ1-2	TRBD1	few	TGCAGCGTTACAGGGGACTATGGCTACACCTTC	CSVTGDYGYTF
TRBV19	TRBJ2-5	.	.	TGTGCCAGTAGTATAGGCCTAGGGGGGGGCGAAGAGACCCAGTACTTC	CASSIGLGGGEETQYF
TRBV18	TRBJ1-5	.	.	TGTGCCAGCTCACCTACTGGGGCTTACCAGCCCCAGCATTTT	CASSPTGAYQPQHF
TRBV18	TRBJ1-1	.	.	TGTGCCACCGGGGGAGGTGCGATCACTGAAGCTTTCTTT	CATGGGAITEAFF
TRBV7-2	TRBJ2-2	.	.	TGTGCCAGCAGCTTAGCCCCGGCGAACACCGGGGAGCTGTTTTTT	CASSLAPANTGELFF
TRBV11-1	TRBJ1-5	TRBD1	.	TGTGCCAGCAGCTCTACAGGGGGCGGACAGCCCCAGCATTTT	CASSSTGGGQPQHF
TRBV9	TRBJ1-1	.	.	TGTGCCAGCAGCGTAGGGCGGGGGAACACTGAAGCTTTCTTT	CASSVGRGNTEAFF
TRBV9	TRBJ2-5	.	.	TGTGCCAGCAGCCCCCAGGGGGGTTGGCAAGAGACCCAGTACTTC	CASSPQGGWQETQYF
TRBV2	TRBJ1-6	.	.	TGTGCCAGCAAGCGGCCCCAAGCCTATAATTCACCCCTCCACTTT	CASKRPQAYNSPLHF
TRBV30	TRBJ2-7	TRBD2	.	TGTGCCTGGAGTTATTGGCGGGGGGAACACGAGCAGTACTTC	CAWSYWRGEHEQYF
TRBV3-1/TRBV3-2	TRBJ2-3	TRBD2	.	TGTGCCAGCAGCGCCCTAAGCGGGGGCGGCCCAGATACGCAGTATTTT	CASSALSGGGPDTQYF
TRBV6-6	TRBJ1-2	.	once	TGTGCCAGCAGTTACTCTCAGAAAATTAACTATGGCTACACCTTC	CASSYSQKINYGYTF
TRBV4-1	TRBJ2-7	TRBD2	.	TGCGCCAGCAGCCAAGGGCGAATAGCGGGGGACCGCGAGCAGTACTTC	CASSQGRIAGDREQYF